This T cell receptor (beta chain) was identified during a study of blood T cell repertoires in COVID-19. Across the study: PBMCs, B-cell-depleted T cells, or T cells provided the cDNA or gDNA that made up the material.

Cohorts were assigned according to the clinical history that participants reported. Cohort 3 donors counted as recovered after two negative PCRs, clearance, or resolved symptoms. This table comes from immunoSEQ multiplex PCR, and its TCRdb copy is limited to in-frame clones, with some not included. This table holds 150,000 or so clones, 60% to 80% found once. The CDR3 covers 14 residues. V shed 3 bases and J shed 4 bases, with 9 bases lying between them. Germline assignment: CDR1 LGHDT and CDR2 YNNKEL (reference sequence). The specimen sequenced was PBMCs or T cells enriched from blood (not recorded which). V and J are TRBV3-1 (or the pseudogene TRBV3-2) and TRBJ2-2; D might be TRBD2 (5 bases). The origin of this receptor is a woman between 50 and 59 years old who had recovered from COVID-19. The CDR3 spells CASSQEDATGELFF. The CDR3 DNA is TGTGCCAGCAGCCAGGAGGACGCCACCGGGGAGCTGTTTTTT.